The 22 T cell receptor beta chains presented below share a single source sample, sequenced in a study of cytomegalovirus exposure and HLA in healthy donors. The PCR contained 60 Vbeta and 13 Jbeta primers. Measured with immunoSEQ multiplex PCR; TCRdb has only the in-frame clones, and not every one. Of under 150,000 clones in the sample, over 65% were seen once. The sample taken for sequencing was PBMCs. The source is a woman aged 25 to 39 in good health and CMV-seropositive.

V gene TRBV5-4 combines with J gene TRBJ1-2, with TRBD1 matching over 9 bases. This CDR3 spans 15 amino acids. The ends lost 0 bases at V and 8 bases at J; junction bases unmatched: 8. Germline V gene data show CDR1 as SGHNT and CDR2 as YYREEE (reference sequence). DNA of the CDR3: TGTGCCAGCAGCTTGGCCAACAGGGGGCGTAAAGGCTACACCTTC. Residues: CASSLANRGRKGYTF.

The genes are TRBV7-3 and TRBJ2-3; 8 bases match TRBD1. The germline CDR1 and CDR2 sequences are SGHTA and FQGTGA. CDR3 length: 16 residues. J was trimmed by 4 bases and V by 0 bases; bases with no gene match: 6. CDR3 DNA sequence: TGTGCCAGCAGCTTAACCCCGGCAGGGGGCGCAGATACGCAGTATTTT. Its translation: CASSLTPAGGADTQYF.

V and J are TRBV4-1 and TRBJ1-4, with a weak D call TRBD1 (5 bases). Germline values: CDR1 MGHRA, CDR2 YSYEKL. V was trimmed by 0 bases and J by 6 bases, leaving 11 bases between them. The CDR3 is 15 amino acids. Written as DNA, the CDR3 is TGCGCCAGCAGCCAAGAGGGGGGGAGGGATGAAAAACTGTTTTTT. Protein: CASSQEGGRDEKLFF.

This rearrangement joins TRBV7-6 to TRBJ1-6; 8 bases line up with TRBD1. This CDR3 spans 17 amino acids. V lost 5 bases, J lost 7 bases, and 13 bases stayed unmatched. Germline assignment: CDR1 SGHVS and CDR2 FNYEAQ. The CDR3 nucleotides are TGTGCCAGCAGCCCTGCCGGTGGGACAGGCCTAAATTCACCCCTCCACTTT. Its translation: CASSPAGGTGLNSPLHF.

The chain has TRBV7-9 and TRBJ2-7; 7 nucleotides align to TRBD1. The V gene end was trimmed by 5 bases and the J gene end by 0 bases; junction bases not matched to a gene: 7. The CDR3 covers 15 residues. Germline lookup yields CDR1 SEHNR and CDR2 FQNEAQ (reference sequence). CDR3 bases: TGTGCCAGCAGCCACAGGGGAAGGAGCTCCTACGAGCAGTACTTC. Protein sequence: CASSHRGRSSYEQYF.

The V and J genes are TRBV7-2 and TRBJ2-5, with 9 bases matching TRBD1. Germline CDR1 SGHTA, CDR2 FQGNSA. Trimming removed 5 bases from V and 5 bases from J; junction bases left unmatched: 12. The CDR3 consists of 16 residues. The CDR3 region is CASSLGTGNNRETQYF. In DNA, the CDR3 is TGTGCCAGCAGCCTAGGGACAGGGAATAATCGGGAGACCCAGTACTTC.

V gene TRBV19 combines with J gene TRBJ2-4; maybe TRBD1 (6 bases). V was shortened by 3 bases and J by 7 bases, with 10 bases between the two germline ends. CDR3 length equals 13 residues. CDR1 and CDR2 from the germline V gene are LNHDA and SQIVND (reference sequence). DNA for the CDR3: TGTGCCAGTAGTATTAGTCAGGGGAACATTCAGTACTTC. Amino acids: CASSISQGNIQYF.

The CDR3 spells CASSLWGVNSPLHF. The DNA of the CDR3 is TGTGCCAGCAGCTTATGGGGAGTAAATTCACCCCTCCACTTT. V and J are TRBV7-3 and TRBJ1-6, with D uncertain. This CDR3 is 14 amino acids long. V lost 2 bases and J 7 bases, leaving 9 bases between the germline ends. Germline V CDR1 and CDR2: SGHTA, FQGTGA.

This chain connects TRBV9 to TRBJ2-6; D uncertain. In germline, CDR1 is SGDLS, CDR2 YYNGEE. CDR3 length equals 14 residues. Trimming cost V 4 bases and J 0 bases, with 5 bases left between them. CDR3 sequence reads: CASSLSSGANVLTF. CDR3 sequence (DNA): TGTGCCAGCAGCCTGTCCTCTGGGGCCAACGTCCTGACTTTC.

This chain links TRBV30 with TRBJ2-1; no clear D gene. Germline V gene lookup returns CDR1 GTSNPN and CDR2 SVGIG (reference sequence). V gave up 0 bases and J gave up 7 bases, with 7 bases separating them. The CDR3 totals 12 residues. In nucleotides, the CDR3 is TGTGCCTGGAGTGTACTCGCGAATGAGCAGTTCTTC. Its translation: CAWSVLANEQFF.

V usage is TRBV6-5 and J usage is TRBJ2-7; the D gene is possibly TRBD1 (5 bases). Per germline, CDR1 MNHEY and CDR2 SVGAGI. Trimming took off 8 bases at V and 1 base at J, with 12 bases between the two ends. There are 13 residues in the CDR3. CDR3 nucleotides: TGTGCCAGCCAAAGGGGAAGTTCCTACGAGCAGTACTTC. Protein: CASQRGSSYEQYF.

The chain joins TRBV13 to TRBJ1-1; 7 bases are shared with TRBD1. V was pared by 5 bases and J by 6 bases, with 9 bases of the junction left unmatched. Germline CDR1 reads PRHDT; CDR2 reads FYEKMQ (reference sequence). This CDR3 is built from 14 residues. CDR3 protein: CASSPNDRVSEAFF. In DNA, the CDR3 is TGTGCCAGCAGCCCGAATGACAGGGTCTCTGAAGCTTTCTTT.

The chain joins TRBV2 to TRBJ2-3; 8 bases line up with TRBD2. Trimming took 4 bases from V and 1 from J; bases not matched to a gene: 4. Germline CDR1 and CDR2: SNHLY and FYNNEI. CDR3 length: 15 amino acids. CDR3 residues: CASSGYGGGTDTQYF. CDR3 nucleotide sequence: TGTGCCAGCAGTGGGTACGGGGGGGGCACAGATACGCAGTATTTT.

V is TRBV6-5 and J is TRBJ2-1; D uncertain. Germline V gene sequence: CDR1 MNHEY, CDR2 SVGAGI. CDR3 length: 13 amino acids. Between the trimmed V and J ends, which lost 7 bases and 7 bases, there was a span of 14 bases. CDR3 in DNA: TGTGCCAGCACCACCACTACCAAAAATGAGCAGTTCTTC. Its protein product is CASTTTTKNEQFF.

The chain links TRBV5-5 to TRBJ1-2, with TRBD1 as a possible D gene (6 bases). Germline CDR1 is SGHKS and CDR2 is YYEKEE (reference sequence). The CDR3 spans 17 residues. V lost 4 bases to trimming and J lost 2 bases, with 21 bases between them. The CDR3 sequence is CASSLGHRSISNYGYTF. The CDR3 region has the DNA TGTGCCAGCAGCCTGGGACACCGTTCCATCTCCAACTATGGCTACACCTTC.

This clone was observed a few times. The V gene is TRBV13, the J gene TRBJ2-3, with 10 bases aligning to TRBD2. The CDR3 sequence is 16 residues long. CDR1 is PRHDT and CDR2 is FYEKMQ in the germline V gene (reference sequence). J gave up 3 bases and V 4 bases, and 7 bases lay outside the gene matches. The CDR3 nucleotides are TGTGCCAGCAGCTCCCAGCGGGGGGGTGGAACAGATACGCAGTATTTT. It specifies CASSSQRGGGTDTQYF.

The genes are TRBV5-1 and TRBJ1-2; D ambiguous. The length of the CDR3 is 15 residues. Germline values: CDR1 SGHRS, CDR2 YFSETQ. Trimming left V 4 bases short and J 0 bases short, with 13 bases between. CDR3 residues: CASSLLRGTNYGYTF. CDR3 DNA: TGCGCCAGCAGCCTGCTCCGGGGTACTAACTATGGCTACACCTTC.

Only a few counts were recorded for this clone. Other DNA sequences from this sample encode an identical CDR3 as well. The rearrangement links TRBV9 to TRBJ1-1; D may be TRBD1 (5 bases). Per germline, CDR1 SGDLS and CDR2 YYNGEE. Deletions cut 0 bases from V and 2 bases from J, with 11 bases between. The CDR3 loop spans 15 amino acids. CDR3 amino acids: CASSVDPGLNTEAFF. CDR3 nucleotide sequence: TGTGCCAGCAGCGTAGACCCAGGGCTCAACACTGAAGCTTTCTTT.

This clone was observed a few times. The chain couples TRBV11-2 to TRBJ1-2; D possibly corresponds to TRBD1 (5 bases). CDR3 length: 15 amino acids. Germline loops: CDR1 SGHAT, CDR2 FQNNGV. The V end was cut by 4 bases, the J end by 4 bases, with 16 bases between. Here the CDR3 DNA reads TGTGCCAGCAGCTCAGCGGGGGGTCGGGGCTATGGCTACACCTTC. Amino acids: CASSSAGGRGYGYTF. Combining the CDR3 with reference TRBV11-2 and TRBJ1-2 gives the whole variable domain EAGVAQSPRYKIIEKRQSVAFWCNPISGHATLYWYQQILGQGPKLLIQFQNNGVVDDSQLPKDRFSAERLKGVDSTLKIQPAKLEDSAVYLCASSSAGGRGYGYTFGSGTRLTVV.

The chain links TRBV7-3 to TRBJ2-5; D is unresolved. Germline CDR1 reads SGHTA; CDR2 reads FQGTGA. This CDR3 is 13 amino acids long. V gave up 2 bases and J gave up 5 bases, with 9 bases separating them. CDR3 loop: CASSLSNMETQYF. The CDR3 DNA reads TGTGCCAGCAGCTTATCAAACATGGAGACCCAGTACTTC.

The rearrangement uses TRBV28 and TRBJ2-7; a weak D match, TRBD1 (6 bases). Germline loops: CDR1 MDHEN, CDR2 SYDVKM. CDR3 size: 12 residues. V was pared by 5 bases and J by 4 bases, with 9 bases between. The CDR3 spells CASSQQGYEQYF. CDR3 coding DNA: TGTGCCAGCAGTCAACAGGGTTACGAGCAGTACTTC. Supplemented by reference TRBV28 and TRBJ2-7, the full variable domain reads DVKVTQSSRYLVKRTGEKVFLECVQDMDHENMFWYRQDPGLGLRLIYFSYDVKMKEKGDIPEGYSVSREKKERFSLILESASTNQTSMYLCASSQQGYEQYFGPGTRLTVT.

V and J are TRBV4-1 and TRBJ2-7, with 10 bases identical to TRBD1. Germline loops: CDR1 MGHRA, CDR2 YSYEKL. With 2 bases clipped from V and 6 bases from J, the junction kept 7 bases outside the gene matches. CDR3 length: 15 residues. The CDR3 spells CASSQRQGASSEQYF. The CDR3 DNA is TGCGCCAGCAGCCAACGACAGGGGGCCTCCAGCGAGCAGTACTTC.